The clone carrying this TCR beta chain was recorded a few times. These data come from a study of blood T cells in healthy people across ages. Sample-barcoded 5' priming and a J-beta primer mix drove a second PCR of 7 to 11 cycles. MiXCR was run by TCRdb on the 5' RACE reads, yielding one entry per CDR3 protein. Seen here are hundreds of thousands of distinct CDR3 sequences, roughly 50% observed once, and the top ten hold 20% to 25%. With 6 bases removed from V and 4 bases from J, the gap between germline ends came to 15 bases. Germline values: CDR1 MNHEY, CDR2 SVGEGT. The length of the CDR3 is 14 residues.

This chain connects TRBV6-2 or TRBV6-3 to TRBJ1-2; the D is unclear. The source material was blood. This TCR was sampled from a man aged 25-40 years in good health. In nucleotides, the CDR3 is TGTGCCAGCAGACATTATGGACCCTCCTATGGCTACACCTTC. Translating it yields CASRHYGPSYGYTF.